Listed below are T cell receptor beta chains from one sample, sequenced in a study of OX40 agonist ivuxolimab in advanced cancers. This table comes from immunoSEQ multiplex PCR, and its TCRdb copy is limited to in-frame clones, with some not included. Seen here are roughly 65,000 clones, over 75% observed once, and the top ten hold less than 0.4%. The source material was CD4+ or CD8+ T cells sorted from blood, sampled in a trial of the OX40 agonist ivuxolimab. These receptors were obtained from an adult with an advanced solid tumor such as melanoma, head and neck, liver or kidney cancer. Both conserved end residues are part of each CDR3. A D gene is named only where the DNA matches it firmly. A row's size may be missing; if present it is once, few, many or a size class.

TRBV7-2	TRBJ1-5	NA	TRBD1	TGTGCCAGCAGCTCCGGGACAGCAGGGAATCAGCCCCAGCATTTT	CASSSGTAGNQPQHF
TRBV7-9	TRBJ1-2	NA	TRBD1	TGTGCCAGCAGCCGGACAGGCACCTATGGCTACACCTTC	CASSRTGTYGYTF
TRBV6-6	TRBJ2-1	NA	NA	TGTGCCAGCAGTCTTACAGGGAATGAGCAGTTCTTC	CASSLTGNEQFF
TRBV5-1	TRBJ2-2	once	NA	TGCGCCAGCACGCTCGAGGGGACCACCGGGGAGCTGTTTTTT	CASTLEGTTGELFF
TRBV9	TRBJ2-3	NA	TRBD2	TGTGCCAGCAGCGGGGGACTAGCGGGGACAGATACGCAGTATTTT	CASSGGLAGTDTQYF
TRBV2	TRBJ1-1	NA	NA	TGTGCCAGCAGTGGAGACAGGTTTATGCGAGCTTTCTTT	CASSGDRFMRAFF
TRBV6-5	TRBJ2-1	NA	TRBD2	TGTGCCAGCAGTTCCGGACTAGCGGGTCGCAATGAGCAGTTCTTC	CASSSGLAGRNEQFF
TRBV4-3	TRBJ1-5	NA	TRBD1	TGCGCCAGCAGCCAAGATACAGGGGGCCATCAGCCCCAGCATTTT	CASSQDTGGHQPQHF
TRBV27	TRBJ2-1	NA	TRBD2	TGTGCCAGCAGTTTAAGAGGGCTAGCGGGGGGGACCAATGAGCAGTTCTTC	CASSLRGLAGGTNEQFF
TRBV7-2	TRBJ2-5	NA	TRBD2	TGTGCCAGCAGCTTAGACGCGGGGGGGCAAATCGCCCAGTACTTC	CASSLDAGGQIAQYF
TRBV5-1	TRBJ2-5	NA	TRBD1	TGCGCCAGCAGTCCTTTATCATCGGGACAGCAAGAGACCCAGTACTTC	CASSPLSSGQQETQYF
TRBV6-1	TRBJ2-7	NA	NA	TGTGCCAGCAGTGAAAGTTGGGGGAGCATGGAGCAGTACTTC	CASSESWGSMEQYF
TRBV9	TRBJ2-2	once	TRBD2	TGTGCCAGCTCGACTAGCGGGGAAATCGGGGAGCTGTTTTTT	CASSTSGEIGELFF
TRBV5-1	TRBJ1-4	NA	NA	TGCGCCAGCAGCTTGGGGACAGTCGGGTTTGAAAAACTGTTTTTT	CASSLGTVGFEKLFF
TRBV10-3	TRBJ2-5	NA	TRBD2	TGTGCCATCAGTGAGATCAGGACTAGCCTAGAAGAGACCCAGTACTTC	CAISEIRTSLEETQYF
TRBV7-3	TRBJ2-7	NA	NA	TGTGCCAGCAGGCCGGGACAAACAAGCTACGAGCAGTACTTC	CASRPGQTSYEQYF
TRBV19	TRBJ1-4	NA	NA	TGTGCCAGCCAACCCCGACGGAACCTCGGGGAAAAACTGTTTTTT	CASQPRRNLGEKLFF
TRBV14	TRBJ1-3	NA	TRBD1	TGTGCCAGCAGCCCCGGACAGGGAAGGGGAAACACCATATATTTT	CASSPGQGRGNTIYF